This T cell receptor beta chain derives from a study of blood T cell repertoires in COVID-19. The CDR3 is 16 residues long. From germline, CDR1 is SGHRS and CDR2 YFSETQ. Libraries were prepared by immunoSEQ multiplex PCR; TCRdb keeps only in-frame clonotypes and omits some of them. Among tens of thousands of clones listed, around 91% were seen once. As to this clone: One junction end does not reproduce the germline sequence, and a read error may be involved. Other nucleotide sequences from this sample produce the same CDR3.

The rearrangement joins TRBV5-1 to TRBJ2-7, with D maybe TRBD2 (5 bases). Sequenced sample: peripheral blood. This receptor was taken from a man aged 45-60 years with COVID-19, enrolled during active disease. CDR3 sequence (DNA): TGCGCCAGCAGCTTGGTGGGAGCTGCAAGCTCCTACGAGCAATACTTC. It is translated as CASSLVGAASSYEQYF.